This T cell receptor beta chain was captured in a study of OX40 agonist ivuxolimab in advanced cancers. Assay used: immunoSEQ multiplex PCR; TCRdb lists only in-frame clones, some missing. The sample holds roughly 70,000 clones; approximately 78% are singletons and the top ten take approximately 0.4%. Germline V CDR1 and CDR2: WSHSY, SAAADI. This CDR3 contains 15 residues. V lost 4 bases, J lost 7 bases, and 8 bases stayed unmatched. V is TRBV10-2 and J is TRBJ2-5, with 11 bases lining up with TRBD1. Sequencing used CD4+ or CD8+ T cells sorted from blood, obtained in a trial of the OX40 agonist ivuxolimab. The TCR originated in an adult with an advanced solid tumor such as melanoma, head and neck, liver or kidney cancer. DNA of the CDR3: TGCGCCAGCAGTGCGGGACAGGGGGGTTTTGCGACCCAGTACTTC. Translating it yields CASSAGQGGFATQYF.